What follows are 24 T cell receptor beta chains derived from one specimen sequenced in a study of early T cells in non-severe SARS-CoV-2 infection. TCRdb re-called the 5' RACE reads through MiXCR, storing one row per CDR3 protein. The sample records fewer than 60,000 distinct CDR3 sequences, about 12% being singletons. The sequenced sample was whole blood. The receptors here all came from an adult who was a healthcare worker with PCR-confirmed SARS-CoV-2 infection or an uninfected control (not recorded which).

There are a few counts of this clonotype. The chain couples TRBV6-5 to TRBJ1-1; D not certain. Germline-derived CDR1 and CDR2 are MNHEY and SVGAGI. This CDR3 has 14 residues. The V and J ends lost 5 bases and 0 bases respectively, with 10 bases between them. The chain's CDR3 is CASSTGKLNTEAFF. Written as DNA, the CDR3 is TGTGCCAGCAGTACCGGAAAGTTGAACACTGAAGCTTTCTTT.

The chain links TRBV20-1 to TRBJ1-1; tentative D call: TRBD1 (5 bases). Germline V lookup: CDR1 DFQATT, CDR2 SNEGSKA (reference sequence). The CDR3 covers 14 residues. V dropped 1 base and J dropped 0 bases, with 9 bases sitting between them. The CDR3 loop is CSARGDSMNTEAFF. The CDR3 nucleotides read TGCAGTGCTAGAGGCGACAGCATGAACACTGAAGCTTTCTTT.

This clonotype was observed a handful of times. In DNA, the CDR3 is TGTGCCAGCAGTGACAGGGTAGAGACCCAGTACTTC. It specifies CASSDRVETQYF. The chain has TRBV28 and TRBJ2-5; 7 positions match TRBD1. Germline CDR1 and CDR2: MDHEN and SYDVKM. Trimming at V came to 5 bases and at J to 4 bases, leaving 1 base not matched to a gene. The CDR3 loop spans 12 amino acids. Complete variable domain (other parts from reference TRBV28 and TRBJ2-5): DVKVTQSSRYLVKRTGEKVFLECVQDMDHENMFWYRQDPGLGLRLIYFSYDVKMKEKGDIPEGYSVSREKKERFSLILESASTNQTSMYLCASSDRVETQYFGPGTRLLVL.

This clonotype came up many times. The CDR3 protein is CASSSLSGGSTDTQYF. CDR3 DNA: TGTGCCAGCAGCTCTCTTAGCGGGGGAAGCACAGATACGCAGTATTTT. The rearrangement joins TRBV9 to TRBJ2-3, with 9 bases matching TRBD2. J gave up 0 bases and V 4 bases, and 6 bases lay outside the gene matches. CDR3 length: 16 amino acids. CDR1 is SGDLS and CDR2 is YYNGEE in the germline V gene.

V is TRBV10-3 and J is TRBJ1-1; D call uncertain. CDR3 length equals 12 residues. Trimming stripped 7 bases from V and 6 bases from J, with 12 bases between. Germline V CDR1 and CDR2: ENHRY, SYGVKD. In DNA form, the CDR3 reads TGTGCCATCACCGCGGGCGATTCTGAAGCTTTCTTT. It encodes CAITAGDSEAFF.

The CDR3 DNA follows: TGTGCCAGCAGTTTTTCGACTAGCGGGCTCGGGGACACCGGGGAGCTGTTTTTT. It specifies CASSFSTSGLGDTGELFF. This rearrangement joins TRBV12-3 or TRBV12-4 to TRBJ2-2; the match to TRBD2 covers 10 bases. CDR3 size: 18 residues. Trimming removed 3 bases from V and 3 bases from J; junction bases left unmatched: 10.

This clonotype showed up just a few times. V usage is TRBV13 and J usage is TRBJ2-7, with 10 bases matching TRBD1. The CDR3 is made up of 16 amino acids. Trimming removed 4 bases from V and 1 base from J; junction bases left unmatched: 7. Germline V CDR1 and CDR2: PRHDT, FYEKMQ (reference sequence). CDR3 sequence: CASSSPGQGISYEQYF. In DNA form, the CDR3 reads TGTGCCAGCAGCTCGCCGGGACAGGGGATATCCTACGAGCAGTACTTC. Full variable domain (rest looked up from reference TRBV13 and TRBJ2-7): AAGVIQSPRHLIKEKRETATLKCYPIPRHDTVYWYQQGPGQDPQFLISFYEKMQSDKGSIPDRFSAQQFSDYHSELNMSSLELGDSALYFCASSSPGQGISYEQYFGPGTRLTVT.

This clonotype has ten or more counts. This chain uses TRBV6-4 with TRBJ2-4; a possible D gene is TRBD1 (6 bases). V lost 2 bases and J 9 bases, leaving 14 bases between the germline ends. This CDR3 is 14 amino acids long. CDR1 and CDR2 from the germline V gene are MRHNA and SNTAGT. The CDR3 coding sequence is TGTGCCAGCAGTGACATGGGGGCGCTTGTCATTCAGTACTTC. Translation: CASSDMGALVIQYF.

The rearrangement links TRBV7-2 to TRBJ1-5; perhaps TRBD1 as D (5 bases). V was trimmed by 2 bases and J by 5 bases, leaving 13 bases between them. The V gene's germline CDR1 is SGHTA and CDR2 FQGNSA. The CDR3 runs 15 residues. DNA for the CDR3: TGTGCCAGCAGCTTATCGGGGGTAATTGATCAGCCCCAGCATTTT. Residues: CASSLSGVIDQPQHF.

This clonotype has only a few counts. The chain has TRBV13 and TRBJ2-2; D remains ambiguous. Deletions cut 6 bases from V and 1 base from J, with 6 bases between. Germline V lookup: CDR1 PRHDT, CDR2 FYEKMQ (reference sequence). The CDR3 has 13 amino acids. The CDR3 DNA follows: TGTGCCAGCAGTAGATTGAACACCGGGGAGCTGTTTTTT. Amino acid sequence: CASSRLNTGELFF. Looking up the rest from reference TRBV13 and TRBJ2-2 gives the full variable domain: AAGVIQSPRHLIKEKRETATLKCYPIPRHDTVYWYQQGPGQDPQFLISFYEKMQSDKGSIPDRFSAQQFSDYHSELNMSSLELGDSALYFCASSRLNTGELFFGEGSRLTVL.

This rearrangement joins TRBV28 to TRBJ2-5; TRBD1 might be the D (6 bases). V was pared by 6 bases and J by 4 bases, with 21 bases between. The germline V gene encodes CDR1 MDHEN and CDR2 SYDVKM. This CDR3 comprises 16 residues. This chain's CDR3 is CASSSFTEGVRETQYF. The CDR3, as DNA: TGTGCCAGCAGCTCCTTCACTGAGGGGGTAAGAGAGACCCAGTACTTC.

This clonotype has more than one count but fewer than ten. CDR3 sequence: CASSLSPVMNTEAFF. CDR3 DNA: TGTGCCAGCAGTTTATCGCCGGTCATGAACACTGAAGCTTTCTTT. V gene TRBV27 combines with J gene TRBJ1-1; no clear D. CDR3 length: 15 residues. V shed 0 bases and J shed 0 bases, with 8 bases lying between them. Germline-derived CDR1 and CDR2 are MNHEY and SMNVEV (reference sequence).

The chain employs TRBV25-1 and TRBJ2-1, with 11 bases aligning to TRBD2. Trimming cost V 4 bases and J 8 bases; bases outside gene matches: 10. CDR3 length equals 16 residues. Germline values: CDR1 MGHDK, CDR2 SYGVNS. The CDR3 DNA is TGTGCCAGCAGTGCTCACGAGATAGCGGGAGGGCATGAGCAGTTCTTC. Amino acids: CASSAHEIAGGHEQFF.

The table lists this clonotype with many counts. The junction departs from the called germline gene at one end, perhaps through a read error. The chain carries TRBV7-7 and TRBJ2-2; TRBD2 is a possible D gene (6 bases). Germline V gene lookup returns CDR1 SSHAT and CDR2 FNYEAQ (reference sequence). CDR3 size: 15 residues. The CDR3: CASSPGDWLTGELFF. The CDR3 region has the DNA TGTGCTAGCAGCCCCGGGGACTGGCTAACCGGGGAGCTGTTTTTT. The full variable domain, with the rest looked up from reference TRBV7-7 and TRBJ2-2, is GAGVSQSPRYKVTKRGQDVTLRCDPISSHATLYWYQQALGQGPEFLTYFNYEAQPDKSGLPSDRFSAERPEGSISTLTIQRTEQRDSAMYRCASSPGDWLTGELFFGEGSRLTVL.

In this sample, this clonotype turned up many times. The V gene is TRBV11-2, the J gene TRBJ2-7; possibly TRBD1 for D (6 bases). CDR1 is SGHAT and CDR2 is FQNNGV in the germline V gene. This CDR3 spans 13 amino acids. V lost 5 bases and J 3 bases, leaving 11 bases between the germline ends. The CDR3: CASSPGHLYEQYF. For the CDR3, the DNA is TGTGCCAGCAGCCCGGGACACCTCTACGAGCAGTACTTC. The full variable domain, rest sourced from reference TRBV11-2 and TRBJ2-7, is EAGVAQSPRYKIIEKRQSVAFWCNPISGHATLYWYQQILGQGPKLLIQFQNNGVVDDSQLPKDRFSAERLKGVDSTLKIQPAKLEDSAVYLCASSPGHLYEQYFGPGTRLTVT.

The table lists this clonotype with a few counts. The chain joins TRBV21-1 to TRBJ1-1. TRBV21-1 is marked as a pseudogene. The CDR3 spans 13 residues. CDR3: CASRVARNTEAFF. CDR3 nucleotides: TGTGCCAGCAGGGTGGCACGGAACACTGAAGCTTTCTTT.

This clonotype was counted ten times or more. This sequence joins TRBV7-9 and TRBJ2-7, with TRBD2 as a possible D gene (5 bases). Per germline, CDR1 SEHNR and CDR2 FQNEAQ (reference sequence). The CDR3 has 13 residues. The V end was cut by 7 bases, the J end by 7 bases, with 17 bases between. CDR3 amino acids: CASTPDVSGEQYF. CDR3 coding DNA: TGTGCCAGCACCCCGGACGTTTCGGGGGAGCAGTACTTC. Full variable domain (remainder filled in from reference TRBV7-9 and TRBJ2-7): DTGVSQNPRHKITKRGQNVTFRCDPISEHNRLYWYRQTLGQGPEFLTYFQNEAQLEKSRLLSDRFSAERPKGSFSTLEIQRTEQGDSAMYLCASTPDVSGEQYFGPGTRLTVT.

This clonotype was picked up a small number of times. J is TRBJ2-3 and V is TRBV7-9; possibly TRBD1 or TRBD2 for D (5 bases each). Germline-derived CDR1 and CDR2 are SEHNR and FQNEAQ (reference sequence). The ends were cut back, 4 bases at V and 0 bases at J, with 14 bases in the middle. The CDR3 runs 16 residues. This CDR3 reads CASSYKSRDSTDTQYF. CDR3 nucleotide sequence: TGTGCCAGCAGCTATAAATCCCGGGACAGCACAGATACGCAGTATTTT.

This clonotype was seen repeatedly, ten times or more. This chain joins TRBV19 and TRBJ1-1; no reliable D call. V lost 7 bases, J lost 1 base, and 10 bases lay in between. Germline V CDR1 and CDR2: LNHDA, SQIVND (reference sequence). The CDR3 spans 13 residues. The CDR3 region is CASTTRQNTEAFF. For the CDR3, the DNA is TGTGCCAGTACCACGAGACAGAACACTGAAGCTTTCTTT.

V and J are TRBV9 and TRBJ1-1; D gene unclear. This CDR3 contains 11 residues. The germline gives CDR1 SGDLS, CDR2 YYNGEE. Trimming left V 0 bases short and J 7 bases short, with 4 bases between. The CDR3 DNA reads TGTGCCAGCAGCGTAGTGAGTGAAGCTTTCTTT. Its protein is CASSVVSEAFF.

This clonotype was seen a few times. The genes are TRBV7-6 and TRBJ2-7; D gene unclear. The V gene lost 5 bases and the J gene lost 3 bases, with 11 bases spanning the gap. Per the germline V gene, CDR1 is SGHVS and CDR2 is FNYEAQ. This CDR3 has 13 amino acids. The CDR3 DNA reads as TGTGCCAGCAGCCCCGGTGGGGACTACGAGCAGTACTTC. Protein: CASSPGGDYEQYF.

This clonotype was seen ten or more times. Here the CDR3 DNA reads TGTGCCAGCAGCCTCCGGAGTGTCACTGAAGCTTTCTTT. Translating gives CASSLRSVTEAFF. V is TRBV7-9 and J is TRBJ1-1; no definite D call. Per germline, CDR1 SEHNR and CDR2 FQNEAQ (reference sequence). The CDR3 spans 13 residues. The ends were cut back, 5 bases at V and 4 bases at J, with 11 bases in the middle. Full variable domain (remainder filled in from reference TRBV7-9 and TRBJ1-1): DTGVSQNPRHKITKRGQNVTFRCDPISEHNRLYWYRQTLGQGPEFLTYFQNEAQLEKSRLLSDRFSAERPKGSFSTLEIQRTEQGDSAMYLCASSLRSVTEAFFGQGTRLTVV.

This chain joins TRBV30 and TRBJ2-3; maybe TRBD2 (5 bases). V was clipped by 3 bases and J by 0 bases, with 13 bases between them. Germline CDR1 reads GTSNPN; CDR2 reads SVGIG (reference sequence). This CDR3 region has 15 residues. CDR3 in amino acids: CAWRNLRESTDTQYF. In nucleotides, the CDR3 is TGTGCCTGGAGAAATTTGAGGGAGAGCACAGATACGCAGTATTTT. Variable domain in full (rest from reference TRBV30 and TRBJ2-3): SQTIHQWPATLVQPVGSPLSLECTVEGTSNPNLYWYRQAAGRGLQLLFYSVGIGQISSEVPQNLSASRPQDRQFILSSKKLLLSDSGFYLCAWRNLRESTDTQYFGPGTRLTVL.

This clonotype showed up many times. The CDR3 sequence: CSVVLGPNEQFF. For the CDR3, the DNA is TGCAGCGTTGTGTTAGGACCAAATGAGCAGTTCTTC. The chain couples TRBV29-1 to TRBJ2-1, with D unclear. This CDR3 comprises 12 residues. Per germline, CDR1 SQVTM and CDR2 ANQGSEA. Deletions cut 4 bases from V and 7 bases from J, with 11 bases between.